The next 26 T cell receptor beta chains were all read from a single sample in a study of T-cell reconstitution after alpha-beta-depleted transplantation in children. Molecular barcoding with unique molecular identifiers was used for the TCRbeta library. From the PCR reads, TCRdb called clonotypes with MiXCR, one entry per CDR3 protein. The sample contains around 140,000 distinct CDR3 sequences, 7.5% to 9% of which appear only once. The sample was PBMCs, mostly from graft donor cells, taken 180 days after TCRalphabeta/CD19-depleted stem cell transplant. Source of these receptors: a female patient aged 2 to 10 who had a stem cell transplant for congenital amegakaryocytic thrombocytopenia, so the T cells may come from the graft donor.

This clonotype occurred a few times. The chain combines TRBV15 with TRBJ2-1, with TRBD2 matching over 10 bases. V gave up 0 bases and J gave up 9 bases; unmatched junction bases: 8. CDR1 is LNHNV and CDR2 is YYDKDF in the germline V gene (reference sequence). The CDR3 loop spans 16 amino acids. The CDR3 protein is CATSRDSLAGATEQFF. CDR3 coding DNA: TGTGCCACCAGCAGAGATTCCCTAGCGGGAGCTACTGAGCAGTTCTTC. The whole variable domain, remainder taken from reference TRBV15 and TRBJ2-1, is DAMVIQNPRYQVTQFGKPVTLSCSQTLNHNVMYWYQQKSSQAPKLLFHYYDKDFNNEADTPDNFQSRRPNTSFCFLDIRSPGLGDTAMYLCATSRDSLAGATEQFFGPGTRLTVL.

This clonotype was recorded many times. The CDR3 here is CSARGPGLRSYNEQFF. The CDR3 DNA follows: TGCAGTGCTAGAGGGCCGGGACTAAGGTCCTACAATGAGCAGTTCTTC. The rearrangement uses TRBV20-1 and TRBJ2-1; 7 bases fit TRBD2. V gave up 1 base and J gave up 1 base; unmatched junction bases: 7. The CDR3 sequence is 16 residues long. The germline gives CDR1 DFQATT, CDR2 SNEGSKA (reference sequence).

The chain links TRBV4-1 to TRBJ1-5, with unresolved D. Germline CDR1 reads MGHRA; CDR2 reads YSYEKL. The CDR3 sequence is 16 residues long. Trimming shortened V by 1 base and J by 7 bases, and 17 bases separated the two germline ends. The CDR3 coding sequence is TGCGCCAGCAGCCAAGCCGGAGTCGTATCAGGACAGCCCCAGCATTTT. This codes for CASSQAGVVSGQPQHF.

The chain combines TRBV11-1 with TRBJ2-2; maybe TRBD2 (7 bases). The CDR3 runs 20 residues. The V and J ends lost 6 bases and 1 base respectively, with 27 bases between them. CDR1 and CDR2 (germline): SGHAT, FQDESV (reference sequence). The CDR3 here is CASRLPLGGLRRGNTGELFF. The CDR3 bases are TGTGCCAGCAGGTTGCCGCTCGGGGGGCTGCGGCGGGGGAACACCGGGGAGCTGTTTTTT.

This clonotype appeared a few times. The chain carries TRBV7-6 and TRBJ2-1, with TRBD1 as a possible D gene (6 bases). Germline V gene data show CDR1 as SGHVS and CDR2 as FNYEAQ. The CDR3 contains 18 residues. Trimming took 5 bases from V and 4 from J, leaving 24 bases between them. The CDR3 nucleotides read TGTGCCAGCAGCCCCCGGGACACCACAAAAAAGCCGTACAATGAGCAGTTCTTC. It translates to CASSPRDTTKKPYNEQFF.

The rearrangement joins TRBV6-1 to TRBJ2-1; D is ambiguous. V lost 1 base, J lost 8 bases, and 12 bases lay in between. Germline V gene sequence: CDR1 MNHNS, CDR2 SASEGT. The CDR3 has 14 residues. This CDR3 reads CASSEGVEVYEQFF. CDR3 bases: TGTGCCAGCAGTGAAGGGGTAGAAGTCTATGAGCAGTTCTTC.

The table lists this clonotype with a few counts. The gene calls are TRBV4-1 and TRBJ2-1, with TRBD1 matching over 9 bases. V trimming: 3 bases; J trimming: 4 bases; junction bases outside the gene matches: 10. This CDR3 contains 17 residues. The germline V gene has CDR1 MGHRA and CDR2 YSYEKL. CDR3 amino acids: CASSHRYLGQGYNEQFF. Written as DNA, the CDR3 is TGCGCCAGCAGCCACCGATACTTGGGACAGGGATACAATGAGCAGTTCTTC.

There are a few counts of this clonotype. The J gene is TRBJ2-5, the V gene TRBV12-3 or TRBV12-4, with D possibly being TRBD2 (6 bases). The V and J ends lost 3 bases and 2 bases respectively, with 13 bases between them. CDR3 length: 15 residues. CDR3 sequence reads: CASSFQGGPQETQYF. The CDR3 DNA follows: TGTGCCAGCAGTTTTCAGGGAGGCCCTCAAGAGACCCAGTACTTC.

This clonotype was seen ten or more times. J is TRBJ2-6 and V is TRBV15, with unresolved D. Trimming removed 0 bases from V and 4 bases from J, with 4 bases in between. The CDR3 contains 14 residues. The germline CDR1 and CDR2 sequences are LNHNV and YYDKDF (reference sequence). The CDR3 nucleotides are TGTGCCACCAGCAGAGATTACGGGGCCAACGTCCTGACTTTC. It codes for CATSRDYGANVLTF. The complete variable domain, with remaining parts taken from reference TRBV15 and TRBJ2-6, reads DAMVIQNPRYQVTQFGKPVTLSCSQTLNHNVMYWYQQKSSQAPKLLFHYYDKDFNNEADTPDNFQSRRPNTSFCFLDIRSPGLGDTAMYLCATSRDYGANVLTFGAGSRLTVL.

This chain links TRBV29-1 with TRBJ2-7; D gene ambiguous. Germline-derived CDR1 and CDR2 are SQVTM and ANQGSEA. The CDR3 loop spans 13 amino acids. V lost 4 bases and J 0 bases, leaving 10 bases between the germline ends. The CDR3 region is CSVVSGFSYEQYF. The CDR3 DNA follows: TGCAGCGTTGTTTCTGGTTTCTCCTACGAGCAGTACTTC.

In regard to this clonotype: Possible read error: a much larger clone is one base away. The rearrangement links TRBV12-3 or TRBV12-4 to TRBJ1-5; D call uncertain. CDR3 length equals 14 residues. V lost 3 bases and J lost 5, with 11 bases in between. The CDR3 nucleotides are TGTGCCAGCAGTTTGGGCCTTTTCTATCAGCCCCAGCATTTT. Translating it yields CASSLGLFYQPQHF.

The V and J genes are TRBV7-9 and TRBJ1-2, with 9 bases that match TRBD1. J gave up 7 bases and V 10 bases, and 7 bases lay outside the gene matches. CDR1 and CDR2 (germline): SEHNR, FQNEAQ (reference sequence). This CDR3 spans 12 amino acids. Here the CDR3 DNA reads TGTGCCATCGGAACAGGGGGCTCTGGCTACACCTTC. This codes for CAIGTGGSGYTF.

This clonotype was observed a handful of times. This chain connects TRBV18 to TRBJ2-1; 10 positions agree with TRBD2. Germline CDR1 KGHSH, CDR2 LQKENI. Germline trimming cut 2 bases from V and 0 bases from J; bases unmatched to any gene: 4. This CDR3 has 17 residues. CDR3 nucleotides: TGTGCCAGCTCACCAAGAGCGGGGGGGAGCTCCTACAATGAGCAGTTCTTC. Translation: CASSPRAGGSSYNEQFF.

This clonotype has a count of ten or more. The genes are TRBV5-1 and TRBJ2-7, with D possibly called TRBD1 or TRBD2 (5 bases each). Trimming removed 0 bases from V and 2 bases from J, with 9 bases in between. The germline gives CDR1 SGHRS, CDR2 YFSETQ. The CDR3 sequence is 14 residues long. CDR3 DNA: TGCGCCAGCAGCTTGGGGGGACGGGCCTACGAGCAGTACTTC. Translation gives CASSLGGRAYEQYF. Full variable domain (rest looked up from reference TRBV5-1 and TRBJ2-7): KAGVTQTPRYLIKTRGQQVTLSCSPISGHRSVSWYQQTPGQGLQFLFEYFSETQRNKGNFPGRFSGRQFSNSRSEMNVSTLELGDSALYLCASSLGGRAYEQYFGPGTRLTVT.

The sample holds many counts of this clonotype. The chain employs TRBV20-1 and TRBJ2-4; 7 nucleotides match TRBD2. The CDR3 runs 15 residues. Germline V gene lookup returns CDR1 DFQATT and CDR2 SNEGSKA (reference sequence). Germline trimming cut 3 bases from V and 3 bases from J; bases unmatched to any gene: 8. The CDR3 DNA sequence: TGCAGTGCTAGCGTCCCGGGAGGTAGCAAAAACATTCAGTACTTC. It translates to CSASVPGGSKNIQYF.

This clonotype came up many times. The rearrangement uses TRBV5-1 and TRBJ1-1; D is ambiguous. Germline V gene lookup returns CDR1 SGHRS and CDR2 YFSETQ. CDR3 length equals 13 residues. The V end lost 0 bases, the J end lost 3 bases, and 6 bases lay between the germline ends. The CDR3 region has the DNA TGCGCCAGCAGCTTGGAAGCGGACACTGAAGCTTTCTTT. Residues: CASSLEADTEAFF. Full variable domain (rest looked up from reference TRBV5-1 and TRBJ1-1): KAGVTQTPRYLIKTRGQQVTLSCSPISGHRSVSWYQQTPGQGLQFLFEYFSETQRNKGNFPGRFSGRQFSNSRSEMNVSTLELGDSALYLCASSLEADTEAFFGQGTRLTVV.

Ten or more counts support this clonotype. The chain uses TRBV7-8 and TRBJ2-7; D is perhaps TRBD1 (5 bases). Deletions cut 1 base from V and 1 base from J, with 5 bases between. The germline gives CDR1 SGHVS, CDR2 FQNEAQ. The CDR3 has 13 residues. The CDR3 spells CASSLDRSYEQYF. The DNA for the CDR3 is TGTGCCAGCAGCTTAGACAGGTCCTACGAGCAGTACTTC.

This clonotype was counted many times. J is TRBJ2-5 and V is TRBV29-1; D ambiguous. V lost 4 bases and J lost 0, with 9 bases in between. The CDR3 covers 13 residues. CDR1 SQVTM and CDR2 ANQGSEA come from the germline V gene. The CDR3 region is CSVADKYQETQYF. Here the CDR3 DNA reads TGCAGCGTTGCCGACAAGTACCAAGAGACCCAGTACTTC.

This clonotype was counted many times. The chain carries TRBV3-1 and TRBJ2-7; D is perhaps TRBD2 (6 bases). The CDR3 runs 16 residues. In germline, CDR1 is LGHDT, CDR2 YNNKEL (reference sequence). The ends were cut back, 5 bases at V and 6 bases at J, with 23 bases in the middle. The CDR3 sequence: CASSSRGGGSGGEQYF. The CDR3 region has the DNA TGTGCCAGCAGCTCGCGAGGTGGGGGTTCCGGGGGCGAGCAGTACTTC.

This clonotype was counted ten times or more. This chain links TRBV7-6 with TRBJ2-7; D might be TRBD2 (6 bases). The germline CDR1 and CDR2 sequences are SGHVS and FNYEAQ. Trimming stripped 7 bases from V and 0 bases from J, with 16 bases between. There are 15 residues in the CDR3. The CDR3 DNA reads as TGTGCCAGCACCGCGGTTAGCGGCCCCTCCTACGAGCAGTACTTC. This codes for CASTAVSGPSYEQYF. Based on the CDR3 plus reference TRBV7-6 and TRBJ2-7, the full variable domain is GAGVSQSPRYKVTKRGQDVALRCDPISGHVSLYWYRQALGQGPEFLTYFNYEAQQDKSGLPNDRFSAERPEGSISTLTIQRTEQRDSAMYRCASTAVSGPSYEQYFGPGTRLTVT.

This clonotype was observed a few times. Mismatch with germline at one junction end may stem from a read error. The chain has TRBV3-1 and TRBJ2-5; 7 nucleotides match TRBD1. CDR1 LGHDT and CDR2 YNNKEL come from the germline V gene (reference sequence). The CDR3 has 14 residues. This CDR3 is CASSRTGFLETHYF. The CDR3 DNA reads TGTGCCAGCAGTCGGACAGGTTTTCTCGAGACCCATTACTTC.

At least ten counts were recorded for this clonotype. The chain combines TRBV7-8 with TRBJ2-2, with D possibly matching TRBD1 (5 bases). V was clipped by 1 base and J by 2 bases, with 8 bases between them. This CDR3 comprises 15 residues. The germline gives CDR1 SGHVS, CDR2 FQNEAQ. The CDR3 loop is CASSLGTPNTGELFF. CDR3 nucleotide sequence: TGTGCCAGCAGCTTAGGGACACCTAACACCGGGGAGCTGTTTTTT.

This clonotype was seen repeatedly, ten times or more. The chain employs TRBV28 and TRBJ1-2; D perhaps matches TRBD1 (5 bases). CDR1 and CDR2 (germline): MDHEN, SYDVKM. This CDR3 region has 12 residues. Trimming shortened V by 8 bases and J by 7 bases, and 14 bases separated the two germline ends. CDR3 loop: CASGEEGFGYTF. In nucleotides, the CDR3 is TGTGCCAGCGGAGAAGAGGGGTTTGGCTACACCTTC.

This clonotype was picked up many times. CDR3 region: CASSLAEESYNEQFF. CDR3 in DNA: TGCGCCAGCAGCTTGGCTGAGGAATCCTACAATGAGCAGTTCTTC. The genes are TRBV5-1 and TRBJ2-1; D call uncertain. V was shortened by 0 bases and J by 1 base, with 8 bases between the two germline ends. CDR3 length equals 15 residues. The V gene's germline CDR1 is SGHRS and CDR2 YFSETQ.

Turning to this clonotype: A much more abundant neighbour one base away suggests this may be a read error. The chain uses TRBV20-1 and TRBJ2-1; tentatively, D is TRBD1 (5 bases). V lost 5 bases, J lost 9 bases, and 14 bases lay in between. The CDR3 is 12 residues long. The germline V gene encodes CDR1 DFQATT and CDR2 SNEGSKA (reference sequence). The CDR3 region has the DNA TGCAGTGCTCGTTATACAGGATCTGAGCAGTTCTTC. This codes for CSARYTGSEQFF.

This clonotype was seen a few times. The chain employs TRBV6-1 and TRBJ1-2, with D unresolved. Trimming removed 7 bases from V and 4 bases from J, with 16 bases in between. Germline V gene data show CDR1 as MNHNS and CDR2 as SASEGT. There are 14 residues in the CDR3. In DNA, the CDR3 is TGTGCCAGCATGGAGGGCGGATTCTTCTATGGCTACACCTTC. It yields the protein CASMEGGFFYGYTF.